One T cell receptor (beta chain) is described in this entry. The CDR3 covers 14 residues. The V gene's germline CDR1 is DFQATT and CDR2 SNEGSKA (reference sequence). Trimming removed 4 bases at V and 1 base at J, with 12 bases between. This sample's TCRbeta library carried unique molecular identifier barcodes. MiXCR was run by TCRdb on the PCR reads, yielding one entry per CDR3 protein. The sample holds around 250,000 distinct CDR3 sequences, almost 10% seen once. The entry originates in a study of T-cell reconstitution after alpha-beta-depleted transplantation in children. Sequences were derived from PBMCs from the stem cell graft donor, sampled from the stem cell graft. This sequence originates from a human donor who donated a stem cell graft to a child with SCID. J is TRBJ2-3 and V is TRBV20-1; D is uncertain. The CDR3 is CSATFSWGTDTQYF. The CDR3 nucleotides read TGCAGTGCTACGTTTAGCTGGGGCACAGATACGCAGTATTTT.